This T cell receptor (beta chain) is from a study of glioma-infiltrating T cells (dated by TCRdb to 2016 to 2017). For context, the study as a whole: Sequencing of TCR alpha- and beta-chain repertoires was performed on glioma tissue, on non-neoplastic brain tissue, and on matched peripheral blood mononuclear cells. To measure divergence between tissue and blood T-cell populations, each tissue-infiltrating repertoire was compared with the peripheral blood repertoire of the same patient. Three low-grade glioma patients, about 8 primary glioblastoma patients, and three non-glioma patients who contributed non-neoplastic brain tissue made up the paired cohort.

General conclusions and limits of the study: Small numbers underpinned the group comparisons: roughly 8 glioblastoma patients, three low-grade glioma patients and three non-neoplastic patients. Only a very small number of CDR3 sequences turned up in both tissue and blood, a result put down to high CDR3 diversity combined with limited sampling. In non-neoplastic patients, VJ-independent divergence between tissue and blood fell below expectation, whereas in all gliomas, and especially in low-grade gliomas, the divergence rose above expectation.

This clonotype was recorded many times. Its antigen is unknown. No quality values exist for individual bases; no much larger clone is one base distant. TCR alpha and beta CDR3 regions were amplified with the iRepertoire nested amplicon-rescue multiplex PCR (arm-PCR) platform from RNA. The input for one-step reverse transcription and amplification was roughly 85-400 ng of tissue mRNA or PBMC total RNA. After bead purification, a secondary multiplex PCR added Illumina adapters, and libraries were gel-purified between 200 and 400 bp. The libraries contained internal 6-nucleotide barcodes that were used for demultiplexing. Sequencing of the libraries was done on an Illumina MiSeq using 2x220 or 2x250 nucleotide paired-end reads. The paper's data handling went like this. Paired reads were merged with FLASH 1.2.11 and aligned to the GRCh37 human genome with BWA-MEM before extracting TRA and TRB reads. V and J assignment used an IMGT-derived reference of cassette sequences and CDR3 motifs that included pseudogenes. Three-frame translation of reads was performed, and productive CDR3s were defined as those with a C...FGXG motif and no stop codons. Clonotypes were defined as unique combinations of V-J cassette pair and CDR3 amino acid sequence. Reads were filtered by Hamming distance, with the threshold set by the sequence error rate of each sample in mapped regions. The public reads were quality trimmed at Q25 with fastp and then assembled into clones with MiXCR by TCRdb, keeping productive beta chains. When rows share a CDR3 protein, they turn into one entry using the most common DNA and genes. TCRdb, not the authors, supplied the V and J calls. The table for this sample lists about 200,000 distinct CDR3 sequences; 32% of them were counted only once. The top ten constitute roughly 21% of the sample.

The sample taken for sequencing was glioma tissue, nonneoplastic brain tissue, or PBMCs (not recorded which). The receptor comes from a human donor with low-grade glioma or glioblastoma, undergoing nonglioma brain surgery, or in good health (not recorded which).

The DNA reads TGTGCCAGCAGAGTAGGACGTGAGCAGTTCTTC. It is translated as CASRVGREQFF. Recombination connected TRBV25-1 to TRBJ2-1, with the D gene not confidently named. Including cysteine and phenylalanine, the CDR3 has 11 amino acids. The only DNA kept is the CDR3, 33 bases in frame from the first base. The V end loses 6 bases and the J end loses 9 bases, and a stretch of 9 bases separates them. The germline V gene encodes CDR1 MGHDK and CDR2 SYGVNS.